The 12 T cell receptor beta chains given below trace back to one sample, sequenced in a study of human thymus T cells. Assay used: immunoSEQ multiplex PCR; TCRdb lists only in-frame clones, some missing. The sample contains about 120,000 clones, more than 90% of which appear only once. Thymus tissue was removed during corrective cardiac surgery. The sequenced sample was thymus tissue. Every receptor here comes from a boy younger than two with a congenital heart defect but otherwise immunologically healthy.

The chain is built from TRBV5-6 and TRBJ2-1; D might be TRBD1 or TRBD2, each matching 6 bases. The CDR3 has 14 amino acids. Trimming pared 0 bases from V and 7 bases from J, leaving 11 bases between. Germline CDR1 and CDR2: SGHDT and YYEEEE. DNA for the CDR3: TGTGCCAGCAGCTTGGTCGGGGGCCTAAATGAGCAGTTCTTC. Its protein product is CASSLVGGLNEQFF.

The chain uses TRBV11-3 and TRBJ2-1; a weak D match, TRBD1 (6 bases). This CDR3 region has 17 residues. The germline gives CDR1 SGHNT, CDR2 YENEEA. Trimming pared 5 bases from V and 3 bases from J, leaving 20 bases between. For the CDR3, the DNA is TGTGCCAGCAGCCTCCCTCAAGGGCAGGGGCACTACAATGAGCAGTTCTTC. This codes for CASSLPQGQGHYNEQFF.

This clone was recorded only once. The V gene is TRBV13, the J gene TRBJ1-1; 10 bases map to TRBD1. V was pared by 5 bases and J by 1 base, with 4 bases of the junction left unmatched. Germline-derived CDR1 and CDR2 are PRHDT and FYEKMQ (reference sequence). This CDR3 is built from 15 residues. Here the CDR3 reads CASSPGDRGNTEAFF. Here the CDR3 DNA reads TGTGCCAGCAGCCCAGGGGACAGGGGGAACACTGAAGCTTTCTTT.

The rearrangement uses TRBV5-1 and TRBJ2-3; possibly TRBD2 for D (6 bases). The CDR3 runs to 16 residues. V lost 7 bases and J lost 0, with 18 bases in between. Germline V gene data show CDR1 as SGHRS and CDR2 as YFSETQ. CDR3 bases: TGCGCCAGCGGCTCGGAGGGTCCCGCTAGCACAGATACGCAGTATTTT. It encodes CASGSEGPASTDTQYF.

The chain is built from TRBV18 and TRBJ1-3; 8 bases map to TRBD1. With 5 bases clipped from V and 4 bases from J, the junction kept 13 bases outside the gene matches. The CDR3 sequence is 17 residues long. CDR1 is KGHSH and CDR2 is LQKENI in the germline V gene. In DNA, the CDR3 is TGTGCCAGCTCATCAGCCCACAGGGGGATAGTCGGAAACACCATATATTTT. This codes for CASSSAHRGIVGNTIYF.

This sequence joins TRBV9 and TRBJ2-4, with 7 bases aligning to TRBD2. The CDR3 loop spans 15 amino acids. CDR1 is SGDLS and CDR2 is YYNGEE in the germline V gene. V lost 4 bases and J lost 9; bases outside the gene matches: 13. Here the CDR3 reads CASSTTGTTLGIQYF. The CDR3 DNA reads as TGTGCCAGCAGCACTACCGGGACTACCCTAGGCATTCAGTACTTC.

The rearrangement joins TRBV2 to TRBJ2-3; the match to TRBD2 covers 14 bases. The CDR3 covers 16 residues. Germline CDR1 is SNHLY and CDR2 is FYNNEI. V shed 6 bases and J 6 bases; nucleotides not matched to a gene: 8. The CDR3 nucleotides are TGTGCCAGCAGAGCGACTAGCGGGGGGGATTACGATACGCAGTATTTT. Residues: CASRATSGGDYDTQYF.

CDR3 region: CASSIDLTGDRGSPYEQYF. In nucleotides, the CDR3 is TGTGCCAGTAGTATAGATCTCACGGGGGACAGGGGATCTCCCTACGAGCAGTACTTC. This rearrangement joins TRBV19 to TRBJ2-7, with 10 bases identical to TRBD1. The V segment lost 0 bases and the J segment 2 bases; nucleotides outside the gene matches: 13. The CDR3 covers 19 residues. The germline CDR1 and CDR2 sequences are LNHDA and SQIVND (reference sequence). Based on the CDR3 plus reference TRBV19 and TRBJ2-7, the full variable domain is DGGITQSPKYLFRKEGQNVTLSCEQNLNHDAMYWYRQDPGQGLRLIYYSQIVNDFQKGDIAEGYSVSREKKESFPLTVTSAQKNPTAFYLCASSIDLTGDRGSPYEQYFGPGTRLTVT.

The genes are TRBV7-2 and TRBJ1-3; no reliable D call. Trimming stripped 5 bases from V and 4 bases from J, with 15 bases between. Germline CDR1 SGHTA, CDR2 FQGNSA. The CDR3 is 15 amino acids. The chain's CDR3 is CASSLLPEKGNTIYF. The CDR3 coding sequence is TGTGCCAGCAGCCTCCTACCTGAGAAGGGAAACACCATATATTTT.

V and J are TRBV4-1 and TRBJ1-4; TRBD1 is a possible D gene (5 bases). Germline V gene lookup returns CDR1 MGHRA and CDR2 YSYEKL. V lost 2 bases and J 8 bases, leaving 12 bases between the germline ends. The CDR3 has 14 amino acids. CDR3 sequence reads: CASSQTDGGEKLFF. The CDR3 nucleotides are TGCGCCAGCAGCCAAACAGACGGGGGAGAAAAACTGTTTTTT.

V usage is TRBV4-3 and J usage is TRBJ1-3; a possible D gene is TRBD1 (6 bases). The V and J ends lost 0 bases and 9 bases respectively, with 15 bases between them. CDR3 size: 15 residues. Germline CDR1 reads LGHNA; CDR2 reads YSLEER. In DNA form, the CDR3 reads TGCGCCAGCAGCCAAGATCCTTCAGGGGTGGGCACCATATATTTT. Translated: CASSQDPSGVGTIYF.

The V gene is TRBV4-2, the J gene TRBJ1-6; D is perhaps TRBD1 (6 bases). Germline V lookup: CDR1 LGHNA, CDR2 YNFKEQ. V was pared by 4 bases and J by 10 bases, with 32 bases between. The CDR3 consists of 20 residues. As DNA, the CDR3 is TGTGCCAGCAGCCCTACCAAAGGCAGGACCAGGGGAGGGGGTAGCTCACCCCTCCACTTT. Protein sequence: CASSPTKGRTRGGGSSPLHF.